This T cell receptor beta chain was retrieved from a study of regulatory T cells in long-lasting Graves disease. Study-level points and caveats: Thyroid tissue went unexamined; only peripheral blood was analyzed. Limited samples may have lowered accuracy.

Sample time point: newly diagnosed GD, antithyroid drugs for less than 3 months. From RNA extracted from PBMCs, the TCR library was made. Relying on iRepertoire HTBI primers and Arm-PCR of CDR3 regions, the team built TCR beta libraries. TCRdb reprocessed the multiplex PCR reads with MiXCR, giving one entry per CDR3 protein. This sample has 390,000 or so distinct CDR3 sequences; about 11% occur once, and the top ten carry under 20%. CDR1 is DFQATT and CDR2 is SNEGSKA in the germline V gene (reference sequence). The V segment lost 4 bases and the J segment 6 bases; nucleotides outside the gene matches: 17. This CDR3 has 19 amino acids. This clonotype came up many times. Antigen unknown. These data were likewise used in another study, on T cells in Graves' hyperthyroidism and ophthalmopathy. That work adds: The authors' 13 V-J model separated ophthalmopathy from stable hyperthyroidism.

The input for sequencing was peripheral blood mononuclear cells (PBMCs), taken at new diagnosis, from a patient treated with antithyroid drugs. This TCR came from a young woman with Graves disease. J is TRBJ2-2 and V is TRBV20-1; 13 nucleotides agree with TRBD2. DNA of the CDR3: TGCAGTGCTACCGGGACCCCCGGACTAGCGGGGGCCACCCCCGGGGAGCTGTTTTTT. It specifies CSATGTPGLAGATPGELFF.